This TCR beta chain was sequenced during a study of shared clonotypes between healthy human individuals. Study at large: Participating donors consisted of a couple of women and a few men aged 18 to 49.

Genomic DNA of every subset was divided equally among multiple immunoSEQ plates. Libraries were prepared by immunoSEQ multiplex PCR; TCRdb keeps only in-frame clonotypes and omits some of them. The data hold 450,000 to 500,000 clones, with roughly 80% observed a single time. From germline, CDR1 is MGHRA and CDR2 YSYEKL. V lost 7 bases to trimming and J lost 2 bases; unmatched junction nucleotides: 11. The CDR3 is 16 residues long. The gene calls are TRBV4-1 and TRBJ2-5; 9 bases line up with TRBD2. Sequences were obtained from PBMCs. This TCR was sampled from a woman aged 35 to 49 in good health. Some clones in this sample may be carry-over from other donors' samples. The CDR3 DNA is TGCGCCAGCACGGGGAGCGGGAGGACCCTACAAGAGACCCAGTACTTC. It specifies CASTGSGRTLQETQYF.